This T cell receptor beta chain was sequenced for a study of T cell responses to AZD1222 COVID-19 vaccine. Points from the study as a whole: After the peak T cell response, and only then, were repertoires sampled. Clonal diversity was possibly underestimated, and the donors were mostly white British, with more females. Among those given AZD1222, only five to seven were seropositive at baseline. Along spike, vaccine-associated CD4 TCRs were found throughout, with dominance at 160-218 and 743-854.

V was pared by 4 bases and J by 3 bases, with 10 bases between. Germline CDR1 MNHEY, CDR2 SVGAGI. CDR3 length: 13 amino acids. The repertoire was sequenced with immunoSEQ multiplex PCR; TCRdb's copy has only in-frame clones and lacks some. The sample lists about 50,000 clones, 80% to 90% occurring once. This clone was counted once. Its specificity is unknown. The V and J genes are TRBV6-5 and TRBJ2-7; weak D call: TRBD2 (6 bases). The clonotype was recovered from an adult in good health. Material: peripheral blood, obtained on day 0 of AZD1222 vaccination. The CDR3 here is CASSSMDYYEQYF. The CDR3 DNA is TGTGCCAGCAGTTCCATGGACTACTACGAGCAGTACTTC.